Presented here are 12 T cell receptor beta chains from one specimen sequenced in a study of blood T cell repertoires in COVID-19. Sequenced by immunoSEQ multiplex PCR; TCRdb stores in-frame clones only, minus some. This table holds a few hundred thousand clones, about 87% found once. Sequencing was done on a sample of peripheral blood. The receptors here all came from a man in his fifties or sixties with acute or convalescent COVID-19.

CDR3 sequence: CASSPLRGQQETQYF. The DNA for the CDR3 is TGTGCCAGCAGCCCACTCCGGGGACAACAAGAGACCCAGTACTTC. This chain joins TRBV3-1 (or the pseudogene TRBV3-2) and TRBJ2-5, with D tentatively TRBD1 (6 bases). CDR1 and CDR2 from the germline V gene are LGHDT and YNNKEL (reference sequence). Between the trimmed V and J ends, which lost 4 bases and 2 bases, there was a span of 14 bases. This CDR3 has 15 amino acids.

The J gene is TRBJ1-6, the V gene TRBV7-8, with TRBD1 as a possible D gene (5 bases). CDR3 size: 15 residues. The V gene's germline CDR1 is SGHVS and CDR2 FQNEAQ. V was trimmed by 0 bases and J by 10 bases, leaving 13 bases between them. Here the CDR3 DNA reads TGTGCCAGCAGCTTAGCGCAGGGTTTCCAGTCACCCCTCCACTTT. Protein sequence: CASSLAQGFQSPLHF.

The V gene is TRBV2, the J gene TRBJ1-2; TRBD1 matches at 7 bases. The CDR3 has 14 amino acids. Losses at the gene ends were 6 bases for V and 2 bases for J; bases not matched to a gene: 6. CDR1 is SNHLY, CDR2 FYNNEI, per germline. CDR3 sequence (DNA): TGTGCCAGCAGGATGAAGGGGGCCAACTATGGCTACACCTTC. It specifies CASRMKGANYGYTF.

The chain employs TRBV19 and TRBJ1-5; possibly TRBD1 for D (6 bases). The V gene lost 3 bases and the J gene lost 1 base, with 16 bases spanning the gap. CDR3 length: 17 amino acids. Per the germline V gene, CDR1 is LNHDA and CDR2 is SQIVND (reference sequence). The CDR3 reads CASSISYRGQSNQPQHF. The CDR3 bases are TGTGCCAGTAGTATCTCTTACAGAGGACAGAGCAATCAGCCCCAGCATTTT.

The chain uses TRBV9 and TRBJ2-1; 10 bases match TRBD2. V was clipped by 0 bases and J by 4 bases; unmatched bases: 4. CDR3 length equals 16 residues. Germline V gene sequence: CDR1 SGDLS, CDR2 YYNGEE. This CDR3 reads CASSVGSGGAYNEQFF. The DNA for the CDR3 is TGTGCCAGCAGCGTAGGAAGCGGGGGGGCTTACAATGAGCAGTTCTTC.

The chain employs TRBV27 and TRBJ2-3; weak D call: TRBD1 (5 bases). The CDR3 length is 14 residues. Germline V gives CDR1 MNHEY, CDR2 SMNVEV (reference sequence). The ends were cut back, 5 bases at V and 5 bases at J, with 14 bases in the middle. The CDR3 reads CASSPRDGLDTQYF. The CDR3 DNA reads as TGTGCCAGCAGTCCCAGGGATGGGTTAGATACGCAGTATTTT.

This chain links TRBV19 with TRBJ2-3; unclear D gene. The ends were cut back, 3 bases at V and 4 bases at J, with 17 bases in the middle. The CDR3 loop spans 16 amino acids. Germline CDR1 is LNHDA and CDR2 is SQIVND (reference sequence). The CDR3 protein is CASSIRITRFPDTQYF. DNA of the CDR3: TGTGCCAGTAGTATCCGCATTACAAGATTCCCAGATACGCAGTATTTT.

The CDR3 protein is CASSLAGVQEKLFF. CDR3 DNA sequence: TGCGCCAGCAGCTTGGCGGGGGTACAAGAAAAACTGTTTTTT. The V call is TRBV5-1, the J call TRBJ1-4; the D gene is possibly TRBD1 (5 bases). V was shortened by 0 bases and J by 8 bases, with 11 bases between the two germline ends. CDR1 and CDR2 (germline): SGHRS, YFSETQ. The CDR3 runs 14 residues.

This chain links TRBV5-1 with TRBJ2-7; D is uncertain. This CDR3 has 14 amino acids. V was clipped by 0 bases and J by 4 bases, with 11 bases between them. Germline CDR1 SGHRS, CDR2 YFSETQ. DNA for the CDR3: TGCGCCAGCAGCTTGGCGACGACACTGTACGAGCAGTACTTC. This gives the protein CASSLATTLYEQYF.

This chain links TRBV11-2 with TRBJ2-5; 7 nucleotides agree with TRBD1. V lost 1 base, J lost 0 bases, and 5 bases stayed unmatched. In germline, CDR1 is SGHAT, CDR2 FQNNGV. This CDR3 comprises 16 residues. CDR3 region: CASSLVQQGNQETQYF. The DNA of the CDR3 is TGTGCCAGCAGCTTAGTGCAACAGGGGAACCAAGAGACCCAGTACTTC. Looking up the rest from reference TRBV11-2 and TRBJ2-5 gives the full variable domain: EAGVAQSPRYKIIEKRQSVAFWCNPISGHATLYWYQQILGQGPKLLIQFQNNGVVDDSQLPKDRFSAERLKGVDSTLKIQPAKLEDSAVYLCASSLVQQGNQETQYFGPGTRLLVL.

This clone was recorded only once. The J gene is TRBJ2-3, the V gene TRBV5-1; D is possibly TRBD2 (6 bases). The CDR3 runs 14 residues. Trimming removed 0 bases from V and 5 bases from J, with 10 bases in between. Germline CDR1 is SGHRS and CDR2 is YFSETQ. The CDR3 sequence is CASSLGRVGDTQYF. The CDR3 DNA is TGCGCCAGCAGCTTGGGGAGGGTAGGAGATACGCAGTATTTT.

The chain carries TRBV28 and TRBJ1-5; perhaps TRBD1 as D (5 bases). Germline CDR1 reads MDHEN; CDR2 reads SYDVKM. The V end was cut by 4 bases, the J end by 6 bases, with 16 bases between. The CDR3 is made up of 15 amino acids. The chain's CDR3 is CASSWRRGTIQPQHF. The CDR3 nucleotides read TGTGCCAGCAGTTGGAGGAGGGGCACAATTCAGCCCCAGCATTTT.